A single sample gave rise to the 31 T cell receptor beta chains below, sequenced in a study of T cell changes during pregnancy in multiple sclerosis (dated by TCRdb to between 2017 and 2020). The library was prepared using the immunoSEQ multiplex PCR assay. TCRdb limited this immuneACCESS table to in-frame rearrangements with V and J called. A share of clones is missing; checked studies link under half to unresolved V genes, and the rest is unexplained. Within this sample are some 37,000 clones, with around nine tenths of them counted one time only. The ten top clones hold roughly 0.56% of the sample. Specimen: CD4+ T cells from peripheral blood mononuclear cells, collected in the first trimester of pregnancy. These receptors came from a female donor with multiple sclerosis, enrolled in a pregnancy study.

This rearrangement joins TRBV4-2 to TRBJ2-1; tentatively, D is TRBD2 (6 bases). In germline, CDR1 is LGHNA, CDR2 YNFKEQ. Trimming left V 0 bases short and J 6 bases short, with 9 bases between. This CDR3 is built from 14 residues. The CDR3 DNA reads TGTGCCAGCAGCCAAGATGGGACTTCCAATGAGCAGTTCTTC. As protein: CASSQDGTSNEQFF.

The rearrangement joins TRBV5-5 to TRBJ1-2; D remains ambiguous. CDR1 is SGHKS, CDR2 YYEKEE, per germline (reference sequence). Trimming cost V 0 bases and J 1 base, with 10 bases left between them. This CDR3 has 15 amino acids. The CDR3 DNA sequence: TGTGCCAGCAGCTTGGCCAGCGGTGATAACTATGGCTACACCTTC. Translated, it gives CASSLASGDNYGYTF.

The CDR3 loop reads CASSPQTGAYEQYF. In nucleotides, the CDR3 is TGTGCCAGCAGCCCACAGACAGGGGCTTACGAGCAGTACTTC. J is TRBJ2-7 and V is TRBV7-9; 8 bases match TRBD1. V dropped 5 bases and J dropped 4; count of bases not matched to a gene: 7. This CDR3 contains 14 residues. The V gene's germline CDR1 is SEHNR and CDR2 FQNEAQ (reference sequence).

The V gene is TRBV11-3, the J gene TRBJ2-5; 7 nucleotides agree with TRBD1. The J segment lost 1 base and the V segment lost 5 bases, leaving 1 base of the junction unmatched. CDR3 length equals 13 residues. Germline V CDR1 and CDR2: SGHNT, YENEEA. CDR3 sequence: CASSRDSQETQYF. CDR3 sequence (DNA): TGTGCCAGCAGCCGGGACAGCCAAGAGACCCAGTACTTC.

This clone has a handful of counts. The chain couples TRBV6-5 to TRBJ1-1; D not certain. CDR3 length equals 14 residues. The germline V and J ends were trimmed by 2 bases and 3 bases, with 10 bases remaining between them. Germline lookup yields CDR1 MNHEY and CDR2 SVGAGI. For the CDR3, the DNA is TGTGCCAGCAGTTACGGCAGGCCGTACACTGAAGCTTTCTTT. Amino acid sequence: CASSYGRPYTEAFF.

The genes are TRBV7-3 and TRBJ2-2, with D possibly matching TRBD1 (5 bases). The CDR3 extends over 14 amino acids. V lost 2 bases and J 4 bases, leaving 8 bases between the germline ends. CDR1 and CDR2 (germline): SGHTA, FQGTGA. Here the CDR3 reads CASSLYQGTGELFF. DNA for the CDR3: TGTGCCAGCAGCTTATACCAGGGCACCGGGGAGCTGTTTTTT.

This clone was seen a handful of times. This sequence joins TRBV9 and TRBJ1-1; D possibly corresponds to TRBD1 (5 bases). This CDR3 comprises 13 residues. Between the trimmed V and J ends, which lost 4 bases and 5 bases, there was a span of 12 bases. From germline, CDR1 is SGDLS and CDR2 YYNGEE. This CDR3 reads CASSTGGGTEAFF. The CDR3 DNA follows: TGTGCCAGCAGCACGGGGGGTGGGACTGAAGCTTTCTTT. Full variable domain (rest looked up from reference TRBV9 and TRBJ1-1): DSGVTQTPKHLITATGQRVTLRCSPRSGDLSVYWYQQSLDQGLQFLIQYYNGEERAKGNILERFSAQQFPDLHSELNLSSLELGDSALYFCASSTGGGTEAFFGQGTRLTVV.

The V and J genes are TRBV30 and TRBJ2-7; 8 bases agree with TRBD2. With V trimmed by 1 base and J by 5 bases, 16 bases remained unmatched. CDR3 length: 17 residues. Per germline, CDR1 GTSNPN and CDR2 SVGIG (reference sequence). The CDR3 DNA reads TGTGCCTGGAGTGGGTACTCCTTGGGACTAGGGACGGACGAGCAGTACTTC. Translation: CAWSGYSLGLGTDEQYF.

V is TRBV18 and J is TRBJ2-3; D perhaps matches TRBD2 (7 bases). Per germline, CDR1 KGHSH and CDR2 LQKENI. This CDR3 has 15 residues. The V end was cut by 3 bases, the J end by 2 bases, with 12 bases between. The CDR3 nucleotides read TGTGCCAGCTCACCGTTAGGGGGGGACACAGATACGCAGTATTTT. Translation gives CASSPLGGDTDTQYF.

The chain uses TRBV29-1 and TRBJ2-1; 7 bases fit TRBD2. Germline V gene sequence: CDR1 SQVTM, CDR2 ANQGSEA. The CDR3 is made up of 13 amino acids. V trimming: 5 bases; J trimming: 4 bases; junction bases outside the gene matches: 5. The CDR3 here is CSVTGLVYNEQFF. As DNA, the CDR3 is TGCAGCGTTACCGGACTAGTGTACAATGAGCAGTTCTTC.

This chain connects TRBV19 to TRBJ2-1, with 10 positions matching TRBD2. With 1 base clipped from V and 5 bases from J, the junction kept 2 bases outside the gene matches. Germline V gives CDR1 LNHDA, CDR2 SQIVND (reference sequence). The CDR3 sequence is 15 residues long. The CDR3 coding sequence is TGTGCCAGTAGTATAGGAACTAGCGGGAACAATGAGCAGTTCTTC. As protein: CASSIGTSGNNEQFF.

The chain links TRBV7-9 to TRBJ2-1; TRBD2 aligns across 8 bases. Germline trimming cut 6 bases from V and 5 bases from J; bases unmatched to any gene: 12. CDR3 length: 16 amino acids. Per the germline V gene, CDR1 is SEHNR and CDR2 is FQNEAQ (reference sequence). The CDR3 spells CASSDATGTRNNEQFF. In DNA, the CDR3 is TGTGCCAGCAGTGACGCCACCGGGACTAGGAACAATGAGCAGTTCTTC.

This sequence joins TRBV6-1 and TRBJ1-1; D is ambiguous. The CDR3 is made up of 13 amino acids. Germline assignment: CDR1 MNHNS and CDR2 SASEGT. Trimming removed 2 bases from V and 2 bases from J, with 6 bases in between. The DNA of the CDR3 is TGTGCCAGCAGTGAATTGGCCAACACTGAAGCTTTCTTT. Protein: CASSELANTEAFF.

The V and J genes are TRBV28 and TRBJ1-2; 11 positions match TRBD1. Trimming took 6 bases from V and 4 from J; bases not matched to a gene: 16. CDR3 length: 18 residues. In germline, CDR1 is MDHEN, CDR2 SYDVKM. CDR3 loop: CASSTIMRTGGYGYGYTF. CDR3 nucleotide sequence: TGTGCCAGCAGCACCATTATGCGGACAGGGGGCTACGGCTATGGCTACACCTTC.

This chain joins TRBV14 and TRBJ2-2, with TRBD1 as a possible D gene (6 bases). Germline V gene lookup returns CDR1 SGHDN and CDR2 FVKESK. This CDR3 has 14 residues. Trimming cost V 4 bases and J 4 bases, with 10 bases left between them. CDR3 nucleotides: TGTGCCAGCAGCCCGTTACAGGGCACCGGGGAGCTGTTTTTT. It encodes CASSPLQGTGELFF.

V gene TRBV27 combines with J gene TRBJ2-1; TRBD2 matches 10 bases. Germline loops: CDR1 MNHEY, CDR2 SMNVEV (reference sequence). The CDR3 is 17 residues long. V was clipped by 5 bases and J by 8 bases; unmatched bases: 15. The CDR3 nucleotides are TGTGCCAGCAGTCCCCGACTCAGCGGGAGGGCCAACCATGAGCAGTTCTTC. Translating it yields CASSPRLSGRANHEQFF.

J is TRBJ1-2 and V is TRBV11-2, with 9 bases that match TRBD1. CDR1 is SGHAT and CDR2 is FQNNGV in the germline V gene. The trim removed 0 bases at V and 4 bases at J, leaving 6 bases unmatched. There are 16 residues in the CDR3. The CDR3 reads CASSLDSGTGTYGYTF. DNA for the CDR3: TGTGCCAGCAGCTTAGATTCGGGGACAGGGACCTATGGCTACACCTTC.

The rearrangement links TRBV6-1 to TRBJ2-3; the match to TRBD1 covers 9 bases. The CDR3 loop spans 16 amino acids. J was trimmed by 1 base and V by 3 bases; bases with no gene match: 5. The germline CDR1 and CDR2 sequences are MNHNS and SASEGT. The chain's CDR3 is CASSEWRQGGTDTQYF. The CDR3 nucleotides read TGTGCCAGCAGTGAGTGGAGACAGGGGGGCACAGATACGCAGTATTTT.

The V gene is TRBV19, the J gene TRBJ2-5; maybe TRBD1 (8 bases). CDR1 LNHDA and CDR2 SQIVND come from the germline V gene (reference sequence). The V and J ends lost 3 bases and 4 bases respectively, with 24 bases between them. The CDR3 has 18 amino acids. CDR3 amino acids: CASSILPRMTGEGETQYF. In nucleotides, the CDR3 is TGTGCCAGTAGTATCCTACCGAGAATGACAGGGGAGGGAGAGACCCAGTACTTC.

This rearrangement joins TRBV10-2 to TRBJ2-7; 7 bases map to TRBD1. This CDR3 spans 13 amino acids. V lost 5 bases, J lost 2 bases, and 3 bases stayed unmatched. Germline assignment: CDR1 WSHSY and CDR2 SAAADI. The CDR3 DNA reads TGCGCCAGCAGTCGGACAGGCGCCTACGAGCAGTACTTC. This sequence encodes CASSRTGAYEQYF.

The chain employs TRBV10-3 and TRBJ2-3, with a tentative D call TRBD2 (6 bases). The CDR3 is 17 amino acids. Trimming removed 3 bases at V and 0 bases at J, with 16 bases between. Per germline, CDR1 ENHRY and CDR2 SYGVKD. The CDR3 DNA follows: TGTGCCATCAGTGAAAGATCACCAGGGACTAGCACAGATACGCAGTATTTT. It yields the protein CAISERSPGTSTDTQYF.

This sequence joins TRBV19 and TRBJ1-4; 9 bases agree with TRBD1. The germline V gene has CDR1 LNHDA and CDR2 SQIVND (reference sequence). V lost 5 bases to trimming and J lost 8 bases; unmatched junction nucleotides: 9. CDR3 length: 15 residues. The CDR3 spells CASSVTGTGSEKLFF. The CDR3 nucleotides are TGTGCCAGTAGTGTCACCGGGACAGGGTCCGAAAAACTGTTTTTT.

The chain is built from TRBV5-4 and TRBJ1-1; 7 positions match TRBD1. This CDR3 spans 15 amino acids. With V trimmed by 4 bases and J by 4 bases, 10 bases remained unmatched. CDR1 SGHNT and CDR2 YYREEE come from the germline V gene (reference sequence). The DNA for the CDR3 is TGTGCCAGCAGCGATCGACAGGGCGGCGGCACTGAAGCTTTCTTT. It encodes CASSDRQGGGTEAFF.

The rearrangement uses TRBV27 and TRBJ1-2; D might be TRBD1 (5 bases). There are 19 residues in the CDR3. Trimming pared 2 bases from V and 8 bases from J, leaving 30 bases between. The germline V gene encodes CDR1 MNHEY and CDR2 SMNVEV (reference sequence). CDR3 nucleotides: TGTGCCAGCAGTTTAAGGCGGGGTGGGAGAGGGGTTGGGAATTGGGGCTACACCTTC. This encodes CASSLRRGGRGVGNWGYTF.

This sequence joins TRBV19 and TRBJ2-3; TRBD2 matches at 7 bases. J gave up 7 bases and V 4 bases, and 14 bases lay outside the gene matches. Germline V lookup: CDR1 LNHDA, CDR2 SQIVND (reference sequence). This CDR3 contains 16 residues. The CDR3 protein is CASSNLAGGRVNTQYF. The DNA of the CDR3 is TGTGCCAGTAGTAACTTGGCTGGCGGGAGAGTTAATACGCAGTATTTT.

The chain uses TRBV5-1 and TRBJ2-6; 7 bases are a match to TRBD2. The CDR3 has 19 residues. The germline V gene encodes CDR1 SGHRS and CDR2 YFSETQ. The V segment lost 0 bases and the J segment 0 bases; nucleotides outside the gene matches: 9. This CDR3 reads CASSLAFRAGNSGANVLTF. The CDR3 DNA follows: TGCGCCAGCAGCTTGGCCTTCAGAGCGGGAAACTCTGGGGCCAACGTCCTGACTTTC.

This clone was seen once. The gene calls are TRBV5-1 and TRBJ1-2, with TRBD1 identical over 10 bases. Germline loops: CDR1 SGHRS, CDR2 YFSETQ. V lost 1 base, J lost 0 bases, and 3 bases stayed unmatched. The CDR3 loop spans 16 amino acids. The DNA for the CDR3 is TGCGCCAGCAGCTTGCTCGGGACAGGGGCTAACTATGGCTACACCTTC. This codes for CASSLLGTGANYGYTF.

A note on this clone: Other DNA sequences in this sample translate to the same CDR3. The V call is TRBV5-1, the J call TRBJ2-7; D perhaps matches TRBD1 (5 bases). V was clipped by 1 base and J by 3 bases, with 5 bases between them. Looked up from germline, CDR1 is SGHRS and CDR2 is YFSETQ. CDR3 length: 12 amino acids. Here the CDR3 DNA reads TGCGCCAGCAGCTTGCAGGGCTACGAGCAGTACTTC. It is translated as CASSLQGYEQYF.

V usage is TRBV7-3 and J usage is TRBJ1-1; D ambiguous. V was trimmed by 4 bases and J by 2 bases, leaving 8 bases between them. The CDR3 length is 13 residues. Germline V gives CDR1 SGHTA, CDR2 FQGTGA. CDR3 loop: CASSYLTNTEAFF. The CDR3 nucleotides read TGTGCCAGCAGCTACCTTACAAACACTGAAGCTTTCTTT.

This clone was counted a single time. J is TRBJ2-7 and V is TRBV5-1; D perhaps matches TRBD2 (5 bases). V shed 4 bases and J shed 7 bases, with 15 bases lying between them. CDR3 length equals 13 residues. Germline V gene data show CDR1 as SGHRS and CDR2 as YFSETQ. In DNA, the CDR3 is TGCGCCAGCAGCCCCCCGTTACCGGGGGAGCAGTACTTC. This sequence encodes CASSPPLPGEQYF.

The chain employs TRBV5-1 and TRBJ1-2, with 7 bases that match TRBD1. CDR3 length: 15 amino acids. CDR1 and CDR2 from the germline V gene are SGHRS and YFSETQ. V shed 3 bases and J 8 bases; nucleotides not matched to a gene: 13. The DNA for the CDR3 is TGCGCCAGCAGCTCGCCGGACAGGTCCCTTTGGGGCTACACCTTC. Encoded protein: CASSSPDRSLWGYTF.